This T cell receptor beta chain was recovered during a study of vaccination and CD4 T cells after COVID-19. Study details: Stimulation of the cells used overlapping spike peptide pools from SARS-CoV-2 and from the common cold coronaviruses HCoV-NL63, HCoV-OC43 and HCoV-229E.

Sequenced with the Oncomine TCR Beta short-read assay was DNA taken from cultured CD4+ T cells. TCRdb analysed the PCR reads with MiXCR anew, one entry per CDR3 protein. The sample has over 11,000 distinct CDR3 sequences; around a third are singletons. This CDR3 is 13 amino acids long. This clonotype was counted a few times. Antigen specificity is unknown. This sample's treatment: approximately nine-day PBMC culture with coronavirus spike peptide pools or control peptides (ViraFEST assay). This rearrangement joins TRBV21-1 to TRBJ2-2. TRBV21-1 is labeled a pseudogene. This receptor was taken from a human donor who had recovered from COVID-19. Material: CD4+ T cells from blood, cultured in vitro, obtained after SARS-CoV-2 vaccination. CDR3 in amino acids: CASSSAGAGELFF. The CDR3 DNA follows: TGTGCCAGCAGCAGCGCAGGCGCCGGGGAGCTGTTTTTT.